These T cell receptor beta chains were read from a single sample in a study of shared clonotypes between healthy human individuals. Assay: immunoSEQ multiplex PCR; the TCRdb copy retains only in-frame clones and omits some. This repertoire shows some 480,000 clones, 79% found once; its top ten account for 9.5% to 15%. Sequences were obtained from PBMCs. The receptors originated from a woman aged 40 to 55 in good health. Some clones in this sample may be carry-over from other donors' samples. Each CDR3 is given with its conserved first and last residue. The order of the fields is clone size, V gene, J gene, D gene, CDR3 protein, CDR3 DNA. A D gene is named only where the DNA matches it firmly. Rows may omit the clone size; those that give it use once, few, many or a size class.

clone size: NA; V gene: TRBV11-3; J gene: TRBJ2-7; D gene: TRBD2; CDR3 protein: CASSPRLAGGLDEQYF; CDR3 DNA: TGTGCCAGCAGCCCCCGACTAGCGGGAGGGCTTGACGAGCAGTACTTC
clone size: NA; V gene: TRBV6-1; J gene: TRBJ2-3; D gene: NA; CDR3 protein: CAIEGAGGRDTQYF; CDR3 DNA: TGTGCCATCGAGGGGGCGGGAGGTCGGGATACGCAGTATTTT
clone size: NA; V gene: TRBV5-1; J gene: TRBJ2-3; D gene: NA; CDR3 protein: CASSLGIPSTDTQYF; CDR3 DNA: TGCGCCAGCAGCTTGGGGATTCCTAGCACAGATACGCAGTATTTT
clone size: NA; V gene: TRBV19; J gene: TRBJ1-1; D gene: NA; CDR3 protein: CASSIERQAPEAFF; CDR3 DNA: TGTGCCAGTAGTATAGAGAGACAGGCCCCTGAAGCTTTCTTT
clone size: NA; V gene: TRBV27; J gene: TRBJ1-5; D gene: NA; CDR3 protein: CASSLSGRGTVSNQPQHF; CDR3 DNA: TGTGCCAGCAGTTTATCCGGTAGGGGGACCGTAAGCAATCAGCCCCAGCATTTT
clone size: few; V gene: TRBV7-3; J gene: TRBJ2-7; D gene: TRBD2; CDR3 protein: CASSRGASGRLDEQYF; CDR3 DNA: TGTGCCAGCAGCCGGGGGGCTAGCGGGAGATTGGACGAGCAGTACTTC
clone size: once; V gene: TRBV19; J gene: TRBJ1-1; D gene: TRBD1; CDR3 protein: CASTAGTGLGATEAFF; CDR3 DNA: TGTGCCAGTACCGCCGGGACAGGGCTGGGGGCCACTGAAGCTTTCTTT
clone size: many; V gene: TRBV9; J gene: TRBJ2-1; D gene: NA; CDR3 protein: CASSVEAGYQFF; CDR3 DNA: TGTGCCAGCAGCGTAGAGGCGGGATACCAGTTCTTC
clone size: once; V gene: TRBV6-1; J gene: TRBJ1-2; D gene: TRBD1; CDR3 protein: CAASQGEGGYTF; CDR3 DNA: TGTGCCGCCTCCCAGGGGGAGGGTGGCTACACCTTC
clone size: NA; V gene: TRBV19; J gene: TRBJ2-3; D gene: TRBD2; CDR3 protein: CASSRTSGSGTDTQYF; CDR3 DNA: TGTGCCAGTAGCCGGACTAGCGGGAGTGGGACAGATACGCAGTATTTT
clone size: once; V gene: TRBV2; J gene: TRBJ1-2; D gene: NA; CDR3 protein: CASSARGAGGYTF; CDR3 DNA: TGTGCCAGCAGCGCAAGAGGGGCCGGGGGCTACACCTTC
clone size: NA; V gene: TRBV6-1; J gene: TRBJ1-4; D gene: NA; CDR3 protein: CASSERGTLVKLFF; CDR3 DNA: TGTGCCAGCAGTGAACGGGGAACCCTGGTAAAACTGTTTTTT
clone size: NA; V gene: TRBV11-2; J gene: TRBJ1-1; D gene: TRBD1; CDR3 protein: CASSRTGVGTEAFF; CDR3 DNA: TGTGCCAGCAGCAGGACAGGGGTGGGGACTGAAGCTTTCTTT
clone size: NA; V gene: TRBV7-9; J gene: TRBJ2-5; D gene: NA; CDR3 protein: CASSGAPIGTQYF; CDR3 DNA: TGTGCCAGCAGCGGGGCCCCAATAGGGACCCAGTACTTC
clone size: NA; V gene: TRBV28; J gene: TRBJ2-7; D gene: NA; CDR3 protein: CASSPVGREGSEQYF; CDR3 DNA: TGTGCCAGCAGCCCTGTAGGGCGGGAAGGGTCCGAGCAGTACTTC
clone size: NA; V gene: TRBV5-3; J gene: TRBJ2-7; D gene: TRBD2; CDR3 protein: CARSFLCGSQYEQYF; CDR3 DNA: TGTGCCAGAAGCTTCTTGTGCGGGAGTCAGTACGAGCAGTACTTC
clone size: NA; V gene: TRBV9; J gene: TRBJ1-1; D gene: TRBD1; CDR3 protein: CASSVSGTGGTEAFF; CDR3 DNA: TGTGCCAGCAGCGTTTCCGGGACAGGGGGTACTGAAGCTTTCTTT
clone size: NA; V gene: TRBV5-4; J gene: TRBJ2-7; D gene: NA; CDR3 protein: CASSGSMGPDEQYF; CDR3 DNA: TGTGCCAGCAGCGGGTCGATGGGCCCCGACGAGCAGTACTTC
clone size: NA; V gene: TRBV5-1; J gene: TRBJ1-2; D gene: TRBD1; CDR3 protein: CASRRDDRGPYGYTF; CDR3 DNA: TGCGCCTCCCGGCGGGATGACAGGGGCCCCTATGGCTACACCTTC
clone size: NA; V gene: TRBV11-1; J gene: TRBJ2-5; D gene: TRBD2; CDR3 protein: CASSFLSGRQETQYF; CDR3 DNA: TGTGCCAGCAGCTTTTTGAGCGGGAGACAGGAGACCCAGTACTTC
clone size: NA; V gene: TRBV10-3; J gene: TRBJ2-5; D gene: NA; CDR3 protein: CAISERIQETQYF; CDR3 DNA: TGTGCCATCAGTGAACGGATCCAAGAGACCCAGTACTTC
clone size: NA; V gene: TRBV6-6; J gene: TRBJ2-1; D gene: TRBD2; CDR3 protein: CASSDSGNSYNEQFF; CDR3 DNA: TGTGCCAGCAGCGATAGCGGGAACTCCTACAATGAGCAGTTCTTC
clone size: NA; V gene: TRBV9; J gene: TRBJ2-5; D gene: TRBD1; CDR3 protein: CASSVGGGRETQYF; CDR3 DNA: TGTGCCAGCAGCGTAGGAGGGGGCCGGGAGACCCAGTACTTC
clone size: NA; V gene: TRBV7-2; J gene: TRBJ2-1; D gene: TRBD2; CDR3 protein: CASSSRLAGLGNEQFF; CDR3 DNA: TGTGCCAGCAGCTCGAGACTAGCGGGACTAGGGAATGAGCAGTTCTTC
clone size: NA; V gene: TRBV5-1; J gene: TRBJ2-1; D gene: TRBD2; CDR3 protein: CASSLRTSGTDEQFF; CDR3 DNA: TGCGCCAGCAGCTTACGGACTAGCGGGACGGATGAGCAGTTCTTC
clone size: NA; V gene: TRBV18; J gene: TRBJ1-2; D gene: NA; CDR3 protein: CASSPLPGIGYGYTF; CDR3 DNA: TGTGCCAGCTCACCACTTCCAGGGATTGGGTATGGCTACACCTTC
clone size: NA; V gene: TRBV5-4; J gene: TRBJ2-3; D gene: NA; CDR3 protein: CASSLDTTSTDTQYF; CDR3 DNA: TGTGCCAGCAGCTTGGATACTACTAGCACAGATACGCAGTATTTT
clone size: NA; V gene: TRBV29-1; J gene: TRBJ2-1; D gene: TRBD2; CDR3 protein: CSVEVWTSGTRAGQFF; CDR3 DNA: TGCAGCGTTGAAGTTTGGACTAGCGGGACCCGCGCAGGGCAGTTCTTC
clone size: NA; V gene: TRBV7-8; J gene: TRBJ1-5; D gene: NA; CDR3 protein: CASSLAVLQGNQPQHF; CDR3 DNA: TGTGCCAGCAGCTTAGCGGTACTGCAGGGTAATCAGCCCCAGCATTTT
clone size: NA; V gene: TRBV12-5; J gene: TRBJ2-1; D gene: TRBD2; CDR3 protein: CASGSGTSGYNEQFF; CDR3 DNA: TGTGCTAGTGGTTCCGGGACTAGCGGCTACAATGAGCAGTTCTTC
clone size: NA; V gene: TRBV30; J gene: TRBJ1-2; D gene: NA; CDR3 protein: CAWRALGRPNYGYTF; CDR3 DNA: TGTGCCTGGAGGGCGTTGGGCAGACCTAACTATGGCTACACCTTC
clone size: NA; V gene: TRBV7-8; J gene: TRBJ2-5; D gene: NA; CDR3 protein: CASSFSQQETQYF; CDR3 DNA: TGTGCCAGCAGCTTCTCCCAGCAGGAGACCCAGTACTTC
clone size: NA; V gene: TRBV15; J gene: TRBJ2-1; D gene: NA; CDR3 protein: CATSKLQGYSYNEQFF; CDR3 DNA: TGTGCCACCAGCAAATTACAGGGTTACTCCTACAATGAGCAGTTCTTC
clone size: NA; V gene: TRBV28; J gene: TRBJ2-2; D gene: TRBD2; CDR3 protein: CASSFLAGGPFGTGELFF; CDR3 DNA: TGTGCCAGCAGTTTCCTAGCGGGAGGGCCGTTCGGCACCGGGGAGCTGTTTTTT
clone size: NA; V gene: TRBV2; J gene: TRBJ2-1; D gene: TRBD1; CDR3 protein: CASREDRAQNEQFF; CDR3 DNA: TGTGCCAGCAGGGAGGACAGGGCCCAAAATGAGCAGTTCTTC
clone size: NA; V gene: TRBV29-1; J gene: TRBJ2-7; D gene: TRBD2; CDR3 protein: CSAASGRNEQYF; CDR3 DNA: TGCAGCGCCGCTAGCGGGAGGAACGAGCAGTACTTC
clone size: many; V gene: TRBV4-1; J gene: TRBJ2-5; D gene: TRBD1; CDR3 protein: CASSQRTGGETQYF; CDR3 DNA: TGCGCCAGCAGCCAACGGACAGGCGGCGAGACCCAGTACTTC
clone size: NA; V gene: TRBV7-2; J gene: TRBJ2-1; D gene: NA; CDR3 protein: CASSLLWRGYNEQFF; CDR3 DNA: TGTGCCAGCAGCTTACTCTGGAGGGGCTACAATGAGCAGTTCTTC
clone size: NA; V gene: TRBV7-8; J gene: TRBJ2-5; D gene: TRBD1; CDR3 protein: CASSLARDRVEETQYF; CDR3 DNA: TGTGCCAGCAGCTTAGCAAGGGACAGGGTCGAAGAGACCCAGTACTTC
clone size: NA; V gene: TRBV6-1; J gene: TRBJ2-1; D gene: NA; CDR3 protein: CASSPGHSNNEQFF; CDR3 DNA: TGTGCCAGCAGTCCGGGACATTCCAACAATGAGCAGTTCTTC
clone size: NA; V gene: TRBV19; J gene: TRBJ1-2; D gene: NA; CDR3 protein: CASSIPGLSYGYTF; CDR3 DNA: TGTGCCAGTAGTATTCCGGGTCTGAGCTATGGCTACACCTTC
clone size: once; V gene: TRBV7-9; J gene: TRBJ2-5; D gene: NA; CDR3 protein: CASSPLGRKETQYF; CDR3 DNA: TGTGCTAGCAGCCCCCTGGGACGGAAAGAGACCCAGTACTTC
clone size: NA; V gene: TRBV6-1; J gene: TRBJ1-4; D gene: TRBD1; CDR3 protein: CASNRQGSNEKLFF; CDR3 DNA: TGTGCCAGCAATCGACAGGGGTCTAATGAAAAACTGTTTTTT